A single sample is the source of the 26 T cell receptor beta chains below, sequenced in a study of blood T cell repertoires in COVID-19. Method: immunoSEQ multiplex PCR; TCRdb's copy keeps in-frame clones and lacks some. The table records about 270,000 clones, around four fifths of them present only once. Sequencing was carried out using peripheral blood. The source is a woman aged 50 to 65 with active or convalescent COVID-19.

This chain connects TRBV7-9 to TRBJ2-3; the D is unclear. V shed 4 bases and J shed 0 bases, with 20 bases lying between them. Germline values: CDR1 SEHNR, CDR2 FQNEAQ (reference sequence). This CDR3 region has 18 residues. This CDR3 reads CASSSRGDGSSSTDTQYF. CDR3 DNA sequence: TGTGCCAGCAGCTCTCGCGGAGACGGAAGTTCTAGCACAGATACGCAGTATTTT. Filled out from reference TRBV7-9 and TRBJ2-3, the complete variable domain reads DTGVSQNPRHKITKRGQNVTFRCDPISEHNRLYWYRQTLGQGPEFLTYFQNEAQLEKSRLLSDRFSAERPKGSFSTLEIQRTEQGDSAMYLCASSSRGDGSSSTDTQYFGPGTRLTVL.

The V call is TRBV28, the J call TRBJ2-1; TRBD2 agrees at 7 bases. The CDR3 is 15 residues long. Germline V lookup: CDR1 MDHEN, CDR2 SYDVKM. Germline trimming cut 3 bases from V and 7 bases from J; bases unmatched to any gene: 9. CDR3 coding DNA: TGTGCCAGCAGTTTGAGGGATGGCGGGAGAAATGAGCAGTTCTTC. Translating gives CASSLRDGGRNEQFF.

The chain joins TRBV4-2 to TRBJ2-3; 13 nucleotides line up with TRBD2. Losses at the gene ends were 5 bases for V and 8 bases for J; bases not matched to a gene: 7. The V gene's germline CDR1 is LGHNA and CDR2 YNFKEQ. CDR3 length: 15 residues. The chain's CDR3 is CASSLGLAGLGTQYF. Written as DNA, the CDR3 is TGTGCCAGCAGCTTGGGACTAGCGGGATTAGGTACGCAGTATTTT.

This clone was observed once. The chain uses TRBV7-8 and TRBJ2-3; 9 nucleotides match TRBD2. V gave up 5 bases and J gave up 2 bases; unmatched junction bases: 8. This CDR3 has 16 amino acids. Germline V gives CDR1 SGHVS, CDR2 FQNEAQ. CDR3 nucleotide sequence: TGTGCCAGCAGCCGTTTTTTAGCGGGAGACACAGATACGCAGTATTTT. This gives the protein CASSRFLAGDTDTQYF.

The chain recombines TRBV3-1 (or the pseudogene TRBV3-2) with TRBJ2-5; the match to TRBD2 covers 10 bases. The CDR3 has 14 residues. Germline V gene sequence: CDR1 LGHDT, CDR2 YNNKEL (reference sequence). V was pared by 3 bases and J by 6 bases, with 4 bases of the junction left unmatched. As DNA, the CDR3 is TGTGCCAGCAGCCATACTAGCGGGAAAAAGACCCAGTACTTC. Protein product: CASSHTSGKKTQYF.

As for this clone: Different DNA sequences within this sample yield the same CDR3. The chain couples TRBV6-5 to TRBJ2-2, with D tentatively TRBD1 (5 bases). Trimming took off 9 bases at V and 0 bases at J, with 8 bases between the two ends. CDR1 is MNHEY, CDR2 SVGAGI, per germline. CDR3 size: 13 residues. CDR3 protein: CASRTTNTGELFF. Here the CDR3 DNA reads TGTGCCAGTAGGACAACGAACACCGGGGAGCTGTTTTTT.

This chain uses TRBV6-5 with TRBJ2-2; 7 bases agree with TRBD1. The CDR3 has 15 residues. Germline V CDR1 and CDR2: MNHEY, SVGAGI. J lost 4 bases, V lost 6 bases, and 8 bases had no gene match. CDR3 protein: CASSGSTGSTGELFF. Here the CDR3 DNA reads TGTGCCAGCAGCGGATCGACAGGGAGCACCGGGGAGCTGTTTTTT.

The chain is built from TRBV2 and TRBJ1-1; perhaps TRBD1 as D (6 bases). This CDR3 has 14 residues. Germline CDR1 reads SNHLY; CDR2 reads FYNNEI. Trimming cost V 8 bases and J 4 bases, with 17 bases left between them. CDR3 sequence (DNA): TGTGCCAGCGGCACAGGGCTTGGCGGCACTGAAGCTTTCTTT. This codes for CASGTGLGGTEAFF. The complete variable domain, with remaining parts taken from reference TRBV2 and TRBJ1-1, reads EPEVTQTPSHQVTQMGQEVILRCVPISNHLYFYWYRQILGQKVEFLVSFYNNEISEKSEIFDDQFSVERPDGSNFTLKIRSTKLEDSAMYFCASGTGLGGTEAFFGQGTRLTVV.

The chain recombines TRBV3-1 (or the pseudogene TRBV3-2) with TRBJ2-7; 10 positions agree with TRBD2. V trimming: 1 base; J trimming: 5 bases; junction bases outside the gene matches: 5. There are 15 residues in the CDR3. CDR1 LGHDT and CDR2 YNNKEL come from the germline V gene (reference sequence). The CDR3 loop reads CASSQGTSGLNEQYF. The CDR3 nucleotides read TGTGCCAGCAGCCAAGGGACTAGCGGATTGAACGAGCAGTACTTC.

The chain recombines TRBV19 with TRBJ2-3, with 13 bases fitting TRBD2. Germline assignment: CDR1 LNHDA and CDR2 SQIVND (reference sequence). The length of the CDR3 is 16 residues. Trimming removed 5 bases from V and 6 bases from J; junction bases left unmatched: 8. CDR3 protein: CASSPTPTSGRDTQYF. The CDR3 DNA reads TGTGCCAGTAGTCCCACCCCGACTAGCGGGAGGGATACGCAGTATTTT. Full variable domain (remainder filled in from reference TRBV19 and TRBJ2-3): DGGITQSPKYLFRKEGQNVTLSCEQNLNHDAMYWYRQDPGQGLRLIYYSQIVNDFQKGDIAEGYSVSREKKESFPLTVTSAQKNPTAFYLCASSPTPTSGRDTQYFGPGTRLTVL.

The rearrangement uses TRBV28 and TRBJ2-3; possible D gene TRBD1, 6 bases. There are 14 residues in the CDR3. The germline V and J ends were trimmed by 7 bases and 7 bases, with 18 bases remaining between them. Per the germline V gene, CDR1 is MDHEN and CDR2 is SYDVKM. The CDR3 loop is CASKVQGLMYTQYF. DNA for the CDR3: TGTGCCAGCAAGGTACAGGGCCTCATGTATACGCAGTATTTT.

V and J are TRBV10-3 and TRBJ2-1, with TRBD2 matching over 12 bases. Unmatched junction bases numbered 11, after V lost 5 bases and J lost 6 bases. The CDR3 extends over 17 amino acids. The V gene's germline CDR1 is ENHRY and CDR2 SYGVKD. The CDR3 nucleotides read TGTGCCATCAGTCGGGGACTAGCGGGTACATCGGGCAATGAGCAGTTCTTC. Residues: CAISRGLAGTSGNEQFF.

In its sample, this clone was seen a few times. This sequence joins TRBV18 and TRBJ1-3; weak D call: TRBD1 (5 bases). V was pared by 3 bases and J by 8 bases, with 11 bases between. The CDR3 totals 13 residues. Germline V gene data show CDR1 as KGHSH and CDR2 as LQKENI. This CDR3 is CASSPVAGDTIYF. CDR3 bases: TGTGCCAGCTCACCGGTAGCGGGGGACACCATATATTTT. The full variable domain, completed using reference TRBV18 and TRBJ1-3, is NAGVMQNPRHLVRRRGQEARLRCSPMKGHSHVYWYRQLPEEGLKFMVYLQKENIIDESGMPKERFSAEFPKEGPSILRIQQVVRGDSAAYFCASSPVAGDTIYFGEGSWLTVV.

This clone has only one observation. The V gene is TRBV27, the J gene TRBJ1-4, with a possible D match to TRBD1 (5 bases). This CDR3 contains 14 residues. The germline V gene has CDR1 MNHEY and CDR2 SMNVEV (reference sequence). Deletions cut 4 bases from V and 4 bases from J, with 10 bases between. The CDR3 DNA sequence: TGTGCCAGCAGTTCTGCGGGGGGTAATGAAAAACTGTTTTTT. Translation gives CASSSAGGNEKLFF.

This clone turned up a few times. The rearrangement joins TRBV9 to TRBJ2-1; 9 bases are a match to TRBD2. Per the germline V gene, CDR1 is SGDLS and CDR2 is YYNGEE. The CDR3 contains 17 residues. V lost 4 bases to trimming and J lost 5 bases; unmatched junction nucleotides: 13. The chain's CDR3 is CASSPRGAGGGDNEQFF. DNA for the CDR3: TGTGCCAGCAGCCCCCGGGGAGCGGGAGGAGGGGACAATGAGCAGTTCTTC.

The rearrangement joins TRBV28 to TRBJ2-7, with 8 bases lining up with TRBD1. The V segment lost 5 bases and the J segment 4 bases; nucleotides outside the gene matches: 4. Germline V gene data show CDR1 as MDHEN and CDR2 as SYDVKM. The CDR3 is 13 amino acids. CDR3 DNA sequence: TGTGCCAGCAGTCACGACAGGGGATACGAGCAGTACTTC. Residues: CASSHDRGYEQYF.

The chain uses TRBV5-6 and TRBJ2-4; no clear D gene. The germline CDR1 and CDR2 sequences are SGHDT and YYEEEE. The CDR3 loop spans 15 amino acids. Between the trimmed V and J ends, which lost 1 base and 7 bases, there was a span of 15 bases. The CDR3 coding sequence is TGTGCCAGCAGCTTGAGAGCCGCGGATGGGAACATTCAGTACTTC. This codes for CASSLRAADGNIQYF. Full variable domain (rest looked up from reference TRBV5-6 and TRBJ2-4): DAGVTQSPTHLIKTRGQQVTLRCSPKSGHDTVSWYQQALGQGPQFIFQYYEEEERQRGNFPDRFSGHQFPNYSSELNVNALLLGDSALYLCASSLRAADGNIQYFGAGTRLSVL.

The chain employs TRBV5-1 and TRBJ1-3; 7 positions match TRBD1. Trimming took 4 bases from V and 4 from J; bases not matched to a gene: 5. This CDR3 has 14 residues. Germline-derived CDR1 and CDR2 are SGHRS and YFSETQ. CDR3 in amino acids: CASSKGQPGNTIYF. CDR3 nucleotide sequence: TGCGCCAGCAGCAAGGGACAGCCGGGAAACACCATATATTTT.

The chain recombines TRBV19 with TRBJ1-1; TRBD1 aligns across 7 bases. V lost 7 bases to trimming and J lost 3 bases; unmatched junction nucleotides: 8. Germline CDR1 LNHDA, CDR2 SQIVND (reference sequence). The CDR3 runs 14 residues. CDR3 coding DNA: TGTGCCAGTAAGAGGACAGGAGTAGACACTGAAGCTTTCTTT. Translating gives CASKRTGVDTEAFF.

DNA of the CDR3: TGTGCCAGCACCTCCGGGGTCGACCTAGGCTACACCTTC. This encodes CASTSGVDLGYTF. This sequence joins TRBV28 and TRBJ1-2; D unclear. Trimming stripped 7 bases from V and 8 bases from J, with 17 bases between. Germline lookup yields CDR1 MDHEN and CDR2 SYDVKM. CDR3 length equals 13 residues.

The rearrangement joins TRBV7-6 to TRBJ1-1, with a tentative D call TRBD1 (6 bases). Germline loops: CDR1 SGHVS, CDR2 FNYEAQ. Between the trimmed V and J ends, which lost 7 bases and 0 bases, there was a span of 9 bases. CDR3 size: 13 residues. This CDR3 is CASKQGLNTEAFF. DNA of the CDR3: TGTGCCAGCAAACAGGGTCTGAACACTGAAGCTTTCTTT.

In this sample, this clone turned up a few times. The rearrangement joins TRBV6-5 to TRBJ2-7; D is undetermined. The length of the CDR3 is 16 residues. The V gene lost 0 bases and the J gene lost 3 bases, with 15 bases spanning the gap. Per germline, CDR1 MNHEY and CDR2 SVGAGI. This CDR3 reads CASSYSAVTPGYEQYF. The CDR3, as DNA: TGTGCCAGCAGTTACTCGGCGGTAACCCCCGGCTACGAGCAGTACTTC.

The chain employs TRBV29-1 and TRBJ1-1; unclear D gene. Germline V lookup: CDR1 SQVTM, CDR2 ANQGSEA. V was shortened by 5 bases and J by 6 bases, with 16 bases between the two germline ends. The CDR3 runs to 13 residues. The CDR3 loop reads CSVRNGMTAEAFF. Written as DNA, the CDR3 is TGCAGCGTTAGGAACGGGATGACCGCTGAAGCTTTCTTT.

The genes are TRBV11-2 and TRBJ1-5; D remains ambiguous. V was cut by 1 base and J by 3 bases, with 7 bases left in between. Germline CDR1 reads SGHAT; CDR2 reads FQNNGV. The CDR3 sequence is 14 residues long. This CDR3 is CASSLGQFNQPQHF. The CDR3, as DNA: TGTGCCAGCAGCTTAGGCCAGTTCAATCAGCCCCAGCATTTT.

This clone was detected only once. The CDR3: CASSLVGGETQYF. In nucleotides, the CDR3 is TGTGCCAGCAGCTTGGTCGGGGGGGAGACCCAGTACTTC. This chain uses TRBV5-4 with TRBJ2-5; 7 nucleotides align to TRBD2. The CDR3 length is 13 residues. Trimming cost V 0 bases and J 5 bases; bases outside gene matches: 1. CDR1 is SGHNT and CDR2 is YYREEE in the germline V gene (reference sequence).

The genes are TRBV12-3 or TRBV12-4 and TRBJ1-1; D unclear. The CDR3 has 13 amino acids. V was clipped by 7 bases and J by 0 bases, with 9 bases between them. For the CDR3, the DNA is TGTGCCAGCATCCTCCAGTTGAACACTGAAGCTTTCTTT. Amino acids: CASILQLNTEAFF.